The 18 T cell receptor beta chains below come from one sample, sequenced in a study of Graves' ophthalmopathy and Graves' hyperthyroidism. The TCR beta CDR3 regions underwent amplification from RNA transcripts. An initial RT-PCR round employing HTBI primers preceded a second-round multiplex PCR. TCRdb reprocessed the multiplex PCR reads via MiXCR and lists one record per CDR3 protein. Of hundreds of thousands of distinct CDR3 sequences listed, more than 20% were seen once; the top ten hold more than 2.5%. Sequenced input: peripheral blood. These receptors were collected from a woman aged 18-29 years with stable Graves' hyperthyroidism.

The table lists this clonotype with many counts. The chain carries TRBV6-5 and TRBJ2-2, with 11 bases fitting TRBD2. CDR3 size: 14 residues. Germline V gene sequence: CDR1 MNHEY, CDR2 SVGAGI. Trimming cost V 7 bases and J 4 bases; bases outside gene matches: 2. The CDR3 reads CASNSGRATGELFF. The CDR3 nucleotides read TGTGCCAGCAATAGCGGGAGGGCCACCGGGGAGCTGTTTTTT.

This clonotype was seen at least ten times. The rearrangement links TRBV2 to TRBJ2-2; 8 bases are shared with TRBD1. Germline V CDR1 and CDR2: SNHLY, FYNNEI. Trimming cost V 7 bases and J 6 bases; bases outside gene matches: 7. The length of the CDR3 is 14 residues. CDR3 nucleotide sequence: TGTGCCAGCACTAGACAGGGGTTCGCCGGGGAGCTGTTTTTT. Its protein is CASTRQGFAGELFF. The whole variable domain, filled in from reference TRBV2 and TRBJ2-2, reads EPEVTQTPSHQVTQMGQEVILRCVPISNHLYFYWYRQILGQKVEFLVSFYNNEISEKSEIFDDQFSVERPDGSNFTLKIRSTKLEDSAMYFCASTRQGFAGELFFGEGSRLTVL.

V gene TRBV18 combines with J gene TRBJ1-3; no clear D. Germline CDR1 KGHSH, CDR2 LQKENI. There are 13 residues in the CDR3. Trimming took off 2 bases at V and 5 bases at J, with 7 bases between the two ends. The CDR3 sequence: CASSPTQRNTIYF. CDR3 DNA sequence: TGTGCCAGCTCACCAACGCAGCGAAACACCATATATTTT.

This clonotype was seen at least ten times. V is TRBV2 and J is TRBJ1-5; D remains ambiguous. CDR1 is SNHLY and CDR2 is FYNNEI in the germline V gene. The CDR3 is 12 residues long. V lost 5 bases, J lost 5 bases, and 7 bases lay in between. The CDR3 DNA sequence: TGTGCCAGCAGTAACGCGTATCAGCCCCAGCATTTT. Translated: CASSNAYQPQHF. Looking up the rest from reference TRBV2 and TRBJ1-5 gives the full variable domain: EPEVTQTPSHQVTQMGQEVILRCVPISNHLYFYWYRQILGQKVEFLVSFYNNEISEKSEIFDDQFSVERPDGSNFTLKIRSTKLEDSAMYFCASSNAYQPQHFGDGTRLSIL.

This clonotype was recorded at least ten times. This sequence joins TRBV20-1 and TRBJ1-5; D unresolved. Germline V gene sequence: CDR1 DFQATT, CDR2 SNEGSKA (reference sequence). The CDR3 is made up of 14 amino acids. The V gene lost 0 bases and the J gene lost 1 base, with 7 bases spanning the gap. The DNA for the CDR3 is TGCAGTGCTAGAGATCCCCGCAGCAATCAGCCCCAGCATTTT. Translating gives CSARDPRSNQPQHF.

The chain links TRBV6-2 or TRBV6-3 to TRBJ2-7; TRBD2 agrees at 14 bases. The CDR3 is 14 residues long. The V and J ends lost 6 bases and 11 bases, in that order; junction bases with no gene match: 9. Germline assignment: CDR1 MNHEY and CDR2 SVGEGT. CDR3 sequence reads: CASSPGTSGRPEYF. The CDR3 nucleotides are TGTGCCAGCAGCCCCGGGACTAGCGGGAGACCCGAGTACTTC.

This clonotype was counted ten times or more. The junction differs from germline at one of its ends, possibly a read error. V gene TRBV28 combines with J gene TRBJ2-4; the match to TRBD1 covers 7 bases. Germline-derived CDR1 and CDR2 are MDHEN and SYDVKM. The CDR3 loop spans 17 amino acids. CDR3 in amino acids: CASSLNDRVQAKNIKYF. In nucleotides, the CDR3 is TGTGCCAGCAGTTTAAATGACAGGGTTCAAGCCAAAAACATTAAGTACTTC.

The gene calls are TRBV28 and TRBJ2-5, with 10 bases fitting TRBD2. V gave up 9 bases and J gave up 4 bases; unmatched junction bases: 8. Germline V lookup: CDR1 MDHEN, CDR2 SYDVKM. This CDR3 has 14 residues. The CDR3 protein is CASQAGGPRETQYF. Written as DNA, the CDR3 is TGTGCCAGTCAAGCGGGGGGGCCGAGAGAGACCCAGTACTTC.

This clonotype was observed many times. The genes are TRBV6-5 and TRBJ2-7, with 7 bases fitting TRBD1. CDR1 is MNHEY, CDR2 SVGAGI, per germline. Trimming took 2 bases from V and 1 from J; bases not matched to a gene: 5. The CDR3 length is 15 residues. The CDR3 region is CASSYGDRESYEQYF. CDR3 bases: TGTGCCAGCAGTTACGGCGACAGGGAATCCTACGAGCAGTACTTC.

This clonotype was detected many times. The chain recombines TRBV30 with TRBJ2-7; D gene uncertain. V lost 1 base and J 3 bases, leaving 7 bases between the germline ends. Germline V gives CDR1 GTSNPN, CDR2 SVGIG (reference sequence). The CDR3 has 12 residues. CDR3 coding DNA: TGTGCCTGGAGTGGACACCTCTACGAGCAGTACTTC. This codes for CAWSGHLYEQYF.

This clonotype was counted many times. The V call is TRBV6-1, the J call TRBJ2-7; TRBD1 is a possible D gene (7 bases). CDR3 length: 15 amino acids. Trimming shortened V by 5 bases and J by 1 base, and 15 bases separated the two germline ends. The V gene's germline CDR1 is MNHNS and CDR2 SASEGT. The CDR3 nucleotides read TGTGCCAGCAGTAAGCCTTCAGGGGGGTCCTACGAGCAGTACTTC. Translating it yields CASSKPSGGSYEQYF.

This clonotype was detected a few times. The rearrangement links TRBV6-2 or TRBV6-3 to TRBJ2-6; D possibly corresponds to TRBD2 (6 bases). From germline, CDR1 is MNHEY and CDR2 SVGEGT. V lost 0 bases to trimming and J lost 3 bases, with 21 bases between them. This CDR3 has 20 amino acids. The CDR3: CASSYSEGRGRGGGANVLTF. CDR3 nucleotide sequence: TGTGCCAGCAGTTACTCGGAGGGTCGAGGAAGGGGCGGTGGGGCCAACGTCCTGACTTTC.

This clonotype was found many times. The V call is TRBV28, the J call TRBJ1-2; D is unclear. The germline CDR1 and CDR2 sequences are MDHEN and SYDVKM. V lost 3 bases, J lost 8 bases, and 19 bases lay in between. CDR3 size: 15 residues. The CDR3 region has the DNA TGTGCCAGCAGTTTGGCCACGAGGAGGGTCGAAGGCTACACCTTC. Its protein product is CASSLATRRVEGYTF.

This clonotype was counted ten times or more. The V and J genes are TRBV30 and TRBJ2-5; 7 bases are shared with TRBD1. The germline CDR1 and CDR2 sequences are GTSNPN and SVGIG (reference sequence). J lost 3 bases, V lost 2 bases, and 3 bases had no gene match. The CDR3 spans 13 residues. The DNA of the CDR3 is TGTGCCTGGAGTCAGACAGGGAAAGAGACCCAGTACTTC. Encoded protein: CAWSQTGKETQYF.

In this sample, this clonotype turned up many times. This chain joins TRBV7-2 and TRBJ2-2, with D tentatively TRBD1 (5 bases). Trimming took 4 bases from V and 6 from J, leaving 9 bases between them. Germline lookup yields CDR1 SGHTA and CDR2 FQGNSA. The CDR3 is 13 amino acids. The CDR3 DNA reads TGTGCCAGCAGCTCCGGACAAGCCGGGGAGCTGTTTTTT. Translated: CASSSGQAGELFF.

This clonotype is a singleton in its sample. This sequence joins TRBV5-1 and TRBJ1-6, with a weak D call TRBD1 (5 bases). CDR3 length: 15 amino acids. V was shortened by 0 bases and J by 10 bases, with 14 bases between the two germline ends. Germline V gene lookup returns CDR1 SGHRS and CDR2 YFSETQ. CDR3 residues: CASSLAGRERSPLHF. The CDR3 DNA is TGCGCCAGCAGCTTGGCCGGCAGGGAGAGGTCACCCCTCCACTTT. Using reference TRBV5-1 and TRBJ1-6 for the parts outside the CDR3, the full variable domain is KAGVTQTPRYLIKTRGQQVTLSCSPISGHRSVSWYQQTPGQGLQFLFEYFSETQRNKGNFPGRFSGRQFSNSRSEMNVSTLELGDSALYLCASSLAGRERSPLHFGNGTRLTVT.

The chain recombines TRBV19 with TRBJ1-1; unclear D gene. The germline V and J ends were trimmed by 2 bases and 1 base, with 8 bases remaining between them. The length of the CDR3 is 14 residues. Germline V gene data show CDR1 as LNHDA and CDR2 as SQIVND (reference sequence). CDR3 amino acids: CASSIFNRNTEAFF. The CDR3 DNA follows: TGTGCCAGTAGTATATTCAACAGGAACACTGAAGCTTTCTTT.

This chain connects TRBV7-3 to TRBJ1-1, with a possible D match to TRBD1 (5 bases). This CDR3 spans 13 amino acids. Trimming cost V 2 bases and J 8 bases, with 12 bases left between them. Looked up from germline, CDR1 is SGHTA and CDR2 is FQGTGA. The CDR3 protein is CASSLGGTGEAFF. The CDR3 region has the DNA TGTGCCAGCAGCTTAGGGGGGACTGGAGAAGCTTTCTTT.